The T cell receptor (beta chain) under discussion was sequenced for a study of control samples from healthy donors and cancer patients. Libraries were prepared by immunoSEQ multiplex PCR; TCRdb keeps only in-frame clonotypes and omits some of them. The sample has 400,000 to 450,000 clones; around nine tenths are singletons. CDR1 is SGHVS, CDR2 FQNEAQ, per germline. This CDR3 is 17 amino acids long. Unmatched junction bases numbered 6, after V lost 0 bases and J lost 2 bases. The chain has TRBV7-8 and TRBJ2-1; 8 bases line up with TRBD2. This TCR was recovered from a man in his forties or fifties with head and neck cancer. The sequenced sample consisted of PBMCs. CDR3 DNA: TGTGCCAGCAGCTTAGCTATGCCGGGACTAGCCTACAATGAGCAGTTCTTC. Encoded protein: CASSLAMPGLAYNEQFF. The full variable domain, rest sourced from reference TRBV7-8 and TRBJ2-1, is GAGVSQSPRYKVAKRGQDVALRCDPISGHVSLFWYQQALGQGPEFLTYFQNEAQLDKSGLPSDRFFAERPEGSVSTLKIQRTQQEDSAVYLCASSLAMPGLAYNEQFFGPGTRLTVL.